A single TCR beta chain is shown here with its context. Its antigen is unknown. The junction departs from germline at one end; a sequencing error may be responsible. TCR beta CDR3 regions were amplified from RNA transcripts. For the first round of RT-PCR on the TCR CDR3, the HTBI primer set was used together with the Qiagen OneStep RT-PCR kit. A second multiplex PCR round built the libraries, followed by size selection and purification. Paired-end sequencing of the libraries was performed with 100 bp reads on an Illumina HiSeq2000. Per the authors' processing: Raw data were processed with SOAPnuke, discarding reads with adapters, uncalled bases, mean Phred below 15, or no exact constant-primer or identifier match. COPE v1.2.5 was used to merge high-quality paired reads, and clonotypes were defined as unique nucleotide sequences. MiTCR v1.1 was used to align the clonotypes against IMGT TRBV, TRBD and TRBJ reference segments. The analysis included only V-J combinations with a frequency above 0.0001, which together covered over 98% of the repertoires. The TCS score was defined as the ratio of F50 (clonal expansion) to E x V (chaos), calculated using BLOSUM62-based TCRdist between CDR3 peptides within each V-J. Welch's t-statistics and random forest reduced approximately 520 V-J features to under 15, which were used in a naive Bayes classifier (R e1071). TCRdb handled the public reads itself, with Q25 trimming in fastp and clone calling in MiXCR, and kept productive beta chains. Identical CDR3 proteins give one entry, which carries the most common genes and DNA. TCRdb's processing, not the authors', yielded these V and J calls. Here the sample has 400,000 to 500,000 distinct CDR3 sequences; over 12% occur a single time. Around 14% of the sample belongs to the ten largest clones.

CDR1 and CDR2 are drawn from the germline V gene (reference sequence): MNHEY, SMNVEV. The CDR3 goes from the cysteine to the phenylalanine over 18 residues. The CDR3 DNA has 54 bases and is translated from base 1. This record comes from a study of T cells in Graves' hyperthyroidism and ophthalmopathy (dated by TCRdb to between 2018 and 2021). For the wider study: Peripheral blood samples were taken at initial diagnosis, before any treatment was given. To identify distinguishing TCR V-J signatures, a discovery cohort of 90 to 100 patients was used, comprising roughly 45 with Graves' ophthalmopathy and around 60 with stable Graves' hyperthyroidism. Whether ophthalmopathy could be predicted prospectively was tested in an independent validation cohort made up of under 20 hyperthyroidism patients plus 17 patients who later progressed to ophthalmopathy. The roughly 91 discovery patients were randomly divided into training and test sets at a 7:3 ratio. The study also compared thyroid tissue and blood T-cell repertoires from about 6 Graves' hyperthyroidism patients. After sampling, hyperthyroidism patients received methimazole starting at 30 mg daily, and ophthalmopathy patients received high-dose intravenous methylprednisolone. The paper describes TCR Vbeta CDR3 sequencing of 140 or so peripheral blood samples, made up of some 42 ophthalmopathy patients, some 76 hyperthyroidism patients and some 17 progressor patients. Overall results and qualifications from the work: In validation, the model predicted progression to ophthalmopathy a median of around six months before onset, with approximately 71% sensitivity and 72.22% specificity. In cross-validation, a model built on a 13 V-J signature told ophthalmopathy apart from stable hyperthyroidism with under 90% sensitivity and about 81% specificity, and in testing the same model reached 80%/75%. Blood samples also contained most of the expanded thyroid clonotypes (frequency above 0.001), which suggests that blood repertoires may reflect thyroid immune responses. No statistical method was used to fix the sample size in advance, and group allocation was not hidden from the investigators.

Ophthalmopathy patients had moderately to severely active disease, Clinical Activity Score of at least 3, NOSPECS grade of at least 4, and duration under 3 months. Patients with uncontrolled infections, other autoimmune diseases, pregnancy or lactation were excluded. Diagnoses were based on clinical symptoms, serum thyroxine and TRAb, thyroid ultrasound and orbital computed tomography. PBMCs were isolated from 7.5 to 10 ml of fresh peripheral blood by Ficoll-Paque density gradient centrifugation. Trizol reagent was used to extract total RNA, and RNA quality was then checked on an Agilent 2100 Bioanalyzer.

Sequenced: blood. This clonotype originated in a man aged 18 to 30 with Graves' ophthalmopathy. The rearrangement combines TRBV27 with TRBJ2-1; the D gene assignment is perhaps TRBD1 or TRBD2, with each matching 5 bases. At the DNA level, the sequence is TGTGCCGGCAGTTTAGTTGGGTGGGGACGCCGAGTGAACAATGAGCAGTTCTTC. It translates to CAGSLVGWGRRVNNEQFF.